The rows below give T cell receptor beta chains drawn from one sample of a study of cytomegalovirus exposure and HLA in healthy donors. The data were produced by immunoSEQ multiplex PCR, yet TCRdb's version contains in-frame clones alone and is incomplete. Of some 180,000 clones listed, about 85% are singletons. The sequencing input was PBMCs. The receptors were gathered from a man aged 30 to 45 in good health and CMV-seropositive. The CDR3 runs from the conserved cysteine through the conserved F or W. A D gene is named only where the DNA matches it firmly. Clone size is not always given. Where it is, it says once, few, many or a class for expanded clones.

. | TRBJ2-6 | TRBV5-1 | . | TGCGCCAGCAGAGGGCAGCCCCAGGGAACGGGGGCCAACGTCCTGACTTTC | CASRGQPQGTGANVLTF
. | TRBJ2-1 | TRBV5-1 | . | TGCGCCAGCAACCCGACTTGGCGAACAGGGAGAGGATTGTCCTACAATGAGCAGTTCTTC | CASNPTWRTGRGLSYNEQFF
TRBD1 | TRBJ2-2 | TRBV19 | . | TGTGCCAGTAGTTTGGGACAGCCGAACACCGGGGAGCTGTTTTTT | CASSLGQPNTGELFF
TRBD2 | TRBJ2-1 | TRBV7-8 | once | TGTGCCAGCAGCTTATACGTCGGCGGGGGACCCTACAATGAGCAGTTCTTC | CASSLYVGGGPYNEQFF
TRBD2 | TRBJ2-3 | TRBV9 | . | TGTGCCAGCAGCGACGGACTAGCGGGAGACGTGGATACGCAGTATTTT | CASSDGLAGDVDTQYF
. | TRBJ2-7 | TRBV6-5 | few | TGTGCCAGCAGTTCCCCAGCGGAGGCCCTCTACGAGCAGTACTTC | CASSSPAEALYEQYF
TRBD1 | TRBJ1-2 | TRBV7-9 | . | TGTGCCAGCAGCTTAATCATGACAGGGGAAGATGGCTACACCTTC | CASSLIMTGEDGYTF
TRBD1 | TRBJ1-1 | TRBV2 | few | TGTGCCAGCAGTCGACAGGGTCTGAACACTGAAGCTTTCTTT | CASSRQGLNTEAFF
TRBD1 | TRBJ2-7 | TRBV5-1 | . | TGCGCCAGCAGCTTCGGAGGGGTTCCCGGGACAGGGGGCGCGTATGAGCAGTACTTC | CASSFGGVPGTGGAYEQYF
TRBD2 | TRBJ2-1 | TRBV4-3 | . | TGCGCCAGCAGCCAAGATAACCCTAGCGGGCGTTACAATGAGCAGTTCTTC | CASSQDNPSGRYNEQFF
TRBD2 | TRBJ2-2 | TRBV11-2 | . | TGTGCCAGCAGCCAAGGACTAGCGGGAGTTAATGGGGAGCTGTTTTTT | CASSQGLAGVNGELFF
TRBD1 | TRBJ2-3 | TRBV7-6 | . | TGTGCCAGCAGCCCCCGTGGACAGGATGGTCTAGATACGCAGTATTTT | CASSPRGQDGLDTQYF
TRBD2 | TRBJ2-2 | TRBV2 | . | TGTGCCAGCAGTTTTGTGGGGGAGGGCACCGGGGAGCTGTTTTTT | CASSFVGEGTGELFF
TRBD1 | TRBJ2-5 | TRBV7-9 | . | TGTGCCAGCAGCTCCCGACAGGGGGCAGAGACCCAGTACTTC | CASSSRQGAETQYF
. | TRBJ1-2 | TRBV18 | . | TGTGCCAGCTCACCGGCACAGGCTAACTATGGCTACACCTTC | CASSPAQANYGYTF
TRBD2 | TRBJ2-1 | TRBV9 | . | TGTGCCAGCAGCCCCCAGGGGCTAGCGGGAGCCTACAATGAGCAGTTCTTC | CASSPQGLAGAYNEQFF
. | TRBJ1-1 | TRBV18 | few | TGTGCCAGCTCACCACCGGGGAGGAACACTGAAGCTTTCTTT | CASSPPGRNTEAFF
. | TRBJ2-7 | TRBV20-1 | once | TGCACCGACAGGCCCCACGAGCAGTACTTC | CTDRPHEQYF
. | TRBJ1-5 | TRBV2 | . | TGTGCCAGCAGTGGACAGTACAATCAGCCCCAGCATTTT | CASSGQYNQPQHF
TRBD2 | TRBJ2-1 | TRBV28 | . | TGTGCCAGCAGTTTCGGGACTAGCGGCGGGTTGGAGCAGTTCTTC | CASSFGTSGGLEQFF
TRBD2 | TRBJ2-1 | TRBV5-7 | . | TGTGCCAGCAGCACCGGACTAGCGCGCTACAATGAGCAGTTCTTC | CASSTGLARYNEQFF
. | TRBJ1-1 | TRBV6-5 | few | TGTGCCAGCAGGCCTAGACAGGCGAACACTGAAGCTTTCTTT | CASRPRQANTEAFF
TRBD2 | TRBJ2-2 | TRBV2 | few | TGTGCCAGTAGCGGGTTTACCGGGGAGCTGTTTTTT | CASSGFTGELFF
. | TRBJ2-5 | TRBV27 | . | TGTGCCAGCAGTTTACGAGGGGAGGGGGTAGAGACCCAGTACTTC | CASSLRGEGVETQYF
. | TRBJ2-5 | TRBV5-1 | . | TGCGCCAGCAGCCCTAGTTCCCAAGAGACCCAGTACTTC | CASSPSSQETQYF
. | TRBJ1-5 | TRBV10-3 | . | TGTGCCATCAGTGAAAGGGGAGGGGATCAGCCCCAGCATTTT | CAISERGGDQPQHF
. | TRBJ1-1 | TRBV5-1 | . | TGCGCCAGCAGCTTCGAGACAGGAGACATGAACACTGAAGCTTTCTTT | CASSFETGDMNTEAFF
. | TRBJ2-5 | TRBV20-1 | . | TGCAGTGCTAACGGTCGGGAGACCCAGTACTTC | CSANGRETQYF
TRBD1 | TRBJ2-1 | TRBV18 | . | TGTGCCAGCGCACGTCTCGGGACAGGGGATTCCTACAATGAGCAGTTCTTC | CASARLGTGDSYNEQFF
. | TRBJ1-3 | TRBV30 | once | TGTGCCTGGAGTGTCGCACAATCAGGAAACACCATATATTTT | CAWSVAQSGNTIYF
. | TRBJ2-1 | TRBV7-2 | . | TGTGCCAGCAGCCAGACTGTTTTCCCGAACAATGAGCAGTTCTTC | CASSQTVFPNNEQFF
. | TRBJ1-3 | TRBV7-2 | once | TGTGCCAGCAGCTTACAGGGTTCCTCCGCCTCTGGAAACACCATATATTTT | CASSLQGSSASGNTIYF
TRBD1 | TRBJ2-7 | TRBV10-3 | . | TGTGCCATCCGGACAGGGGGCGGGAGTTACGAGCAGTACTTC | CAIRTGGGSYEQYF
TRBD1 | TRBJ2-5 | TRBV7-9 | . | TGTGCCAGCAGCTTATATACAGGGGAAGAGACCCAGTACTTC | CASSLYTGEETQYF
. | TRBJ1-4 | TRBV7-9 | . | TGTGCCAGCAGGCAAACAGGGTCAGAGGGTGAAAAACTGTTTTTT | CASRQTGSEGEKLFF
TRBD2 | TRBJ2-6 | TRBV4-3 | . | TGCGCCAGCAGCCAAGATGGACTAGCGGGCTCTGGGGCCAACGTCCTGACTTTC | CASSQDGLAGSGANVLTF
. | TRBJ2-2 | TRBV2 | . | TGTGCCAGCAGTGATCCCAGGGAGGCCGGGGAGCTGTTTTTT | CASSDPREAGELFF
. | TRBJ2-2 | TRBV7-9 | . | TGTTCCACCGACAGGAGCACCGGGGAGCTGTTTTTT | CSTDRSTGELFF
. | TRBJ1-1 | TRBV14 | few | TGTGCCAGCAGCCAAGATTGGGGGGTAATGAAGAACACTGAAGCTTTCTTT | CASSQDWGVMKNTEAFF
. | TRBJ2-7 | TRBV11-3 | . | TGTGCCAGCAGCCGCGCCCGGGACGAGCAGTACTTC | CASSRARDEQYF
TRBD2 | TRBJ2-1 | TRBV11-3 | . | TGTGCCAGCAGCTCCTACCTTGGACTAGCTGTAAATGAGCAGTTCTTC | CASSSYLGLAVNEQFF
. | TRBJ2-3 | TRBV7-9 | . | TGTGCCAGCAGCTCAGGGGACGATACGCAGTATTTT | CASSSGDDTQYF
TRBD1 | TRBJ2-5 | TRBV9 | . | TGTGCCAGCTCCGACAGGGCGATCGTTGGAATTGAGACCCAGTACTTC | CASSDRAIVGIETQYF
. | TRBJ1-1 | TRBV7-8 | once | TGTGCCAGCAGCTCCCATCCAGACACTGAAGCTTTCTTT | CASSSHPDTEAFF
. | TRBJ1-2 | TRBV9 | . | TGTGCCAGCAGCCCCATCCCAGGGAATGGCTACACCTTC | CASSPIPGNGYTF
. | TRBJ2-1 | TRBV7-9 | . | TGTGCCAGCACCGATAGCGGCGGGACGTGGAATGAGCAGTTCTTC | CASTDSGGTWNEQFF
TRBD1 | TRBJ2-7 | TRBV11-3 | . | TGTGCCAGCAGCCCCGGAGGGGACAGGGCCTACGAGCAGTACTTC | CASSPGGDRAYEQYF
TRBD2 | TRBJ2-2 | TRBV7-3 | . | TGTGCCAGCAGCTTTAGCGGGAGAGACACCGGGGAGCTGTTTTTT | CASSFSGRDTGELFF
. | TRBJ2-3 | TRBV7-3 | . | TGTGCCAGCAGCGTAGGACTAAGCACAGATACGCAGTATTTT | CASSVGLSTDTQYF
TRBD2 | TRBJ2-7 | TRBV7-2 | . | TGTGCCAGCAGCTTAGCGGGGACTAGCGGGTCCTACGAGCAGTACTTC | CASSLAGTSGSYEQYF
TRBD2 | TRBJ2-1 | TRBV11-3 | . | TGTGCCAGCAGCTTGACTAGCGGGAATGAGCAGTTCTTC | CASSLTSGNEQFF
TRBD2 | TRBJ2-3 | TRBV7-3 | . | TGTGCCAGCAGCTTAAGGCTAGGACTAGCGCCCTTCGTAGAAGGGGTCACAGATACGCAGTATTTT | CASSLRLGLAPFVEGVTDTQYF
TRBD1 | TRBJ2-5 | TRBV2 | few | TGTGCCAGCAGTAGGGACAGCGGAATTAGTGCCCGAGGGACCCAGTACTTC | CASSRDSGISARGTQYF
TRBD2 | TRBJ2-1 | TRBV4-2 | . | TGTGCCAGCAGCCAAGCCCCGCAGGGGGGGGGACTAGCGGGAGGCCATGAGCAGTTCTTC | CASSQAPQGGGLAGGHEQFF
TRBD2 | TRBJ2-3 | TRBV19 | . | TGTGCCAGTAGTATGGGATCTAGCGGGAGTATCTCAGATACGCAGTATTTT | CASSMGSSGSISDTQYF
. | TRBJ1-1 | TRBV7-8 | few | TGTGCCAGCAGCTTATTCCCAGGGTCGGTCACTGAAGCTTTCTTT | CASSLFPGSVTEAFF
. | TRBJ1-5 | TRBV19 | . | TGTGCCAGTAGTATAGAAGGGGTTTATAGCAATCAGCCCCAGCATTTT | CASSIEGVYSNQPQHF
. | TRBJ2-4 | TRBV21-1 | once | TGTGCCAGCACCCCGAATCCGGAGGGAGCCAAAAACATTCAGTACTTC | CASTPNPEGAKNIQYF